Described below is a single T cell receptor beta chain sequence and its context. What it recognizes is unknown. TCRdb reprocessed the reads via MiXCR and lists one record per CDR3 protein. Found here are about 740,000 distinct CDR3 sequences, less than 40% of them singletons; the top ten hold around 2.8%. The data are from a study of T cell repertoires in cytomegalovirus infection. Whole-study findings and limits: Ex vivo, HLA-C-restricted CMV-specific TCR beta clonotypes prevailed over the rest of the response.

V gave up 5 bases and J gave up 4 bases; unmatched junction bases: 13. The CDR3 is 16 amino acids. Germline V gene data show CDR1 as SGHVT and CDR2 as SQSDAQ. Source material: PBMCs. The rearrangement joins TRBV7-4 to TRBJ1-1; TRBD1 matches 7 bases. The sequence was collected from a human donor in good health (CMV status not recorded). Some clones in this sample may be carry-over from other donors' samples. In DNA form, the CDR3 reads TGTGCCAGCAGCCACAGACAGGGACTATTGGGCACTGAAGCTTTCTTT. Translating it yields CASSHRQGLLGTEAFF. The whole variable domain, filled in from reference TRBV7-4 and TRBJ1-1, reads GAGVSQSPRYKVAKRGRDVALRCDSISGHVTLYWYRQTLGQGSEVLTYSQSDAQRDKSGRPSGRFSAERPERSVSTLKIQRTEQGDSAVYLCASSHRQGLLGTEAFFGQGTRLTVV.